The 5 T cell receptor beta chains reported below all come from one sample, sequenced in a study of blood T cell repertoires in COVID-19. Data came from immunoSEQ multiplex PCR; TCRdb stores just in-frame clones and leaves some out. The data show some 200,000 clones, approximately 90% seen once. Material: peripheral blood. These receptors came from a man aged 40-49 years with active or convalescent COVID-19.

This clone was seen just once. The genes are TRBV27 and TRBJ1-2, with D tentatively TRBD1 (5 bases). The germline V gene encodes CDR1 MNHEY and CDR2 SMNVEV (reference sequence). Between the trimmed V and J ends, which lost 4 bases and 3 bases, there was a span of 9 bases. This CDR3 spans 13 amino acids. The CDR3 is CASSYAGDYGYTF. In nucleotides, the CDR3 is TGTGCCAGCAGTTATGCGGGGGACTATGGCTACACCTTC.

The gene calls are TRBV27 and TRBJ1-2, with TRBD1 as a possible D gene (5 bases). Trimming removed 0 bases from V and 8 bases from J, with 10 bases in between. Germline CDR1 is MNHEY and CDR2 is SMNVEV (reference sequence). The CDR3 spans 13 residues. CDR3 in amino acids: CASSLSGAGGYTF. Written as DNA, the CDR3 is TGTGCCAGCAGTTTATCAGGGGCGGGGGGCTACACCTTC.

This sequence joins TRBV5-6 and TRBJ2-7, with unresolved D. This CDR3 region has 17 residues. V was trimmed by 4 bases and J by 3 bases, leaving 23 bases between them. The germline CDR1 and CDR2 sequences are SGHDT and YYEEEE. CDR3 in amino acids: CASSPEEGSQYYYEQYF. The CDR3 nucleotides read TGTGCCAGCAGCCCCGAGGAAGGCAGCCAATACTACTACGAGCAGTACTTC.

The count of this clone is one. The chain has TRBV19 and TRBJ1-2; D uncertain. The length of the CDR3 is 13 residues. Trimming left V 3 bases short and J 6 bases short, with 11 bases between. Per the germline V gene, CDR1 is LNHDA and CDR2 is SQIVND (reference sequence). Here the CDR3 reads CASSIRYRDGYTF. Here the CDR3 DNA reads TGTGCCAGTAGTATCCGGTATCGGGATGGCTACACCTTC.

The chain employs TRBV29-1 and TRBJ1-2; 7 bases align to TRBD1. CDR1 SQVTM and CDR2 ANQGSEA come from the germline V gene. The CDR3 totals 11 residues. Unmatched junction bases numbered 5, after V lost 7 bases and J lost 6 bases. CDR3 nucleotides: TGCAGCGCCGCCGGGACAGATGGCTACACCTTC. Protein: CSAAGTDGYTF.